These T cell receptor beta chains were read from a single sample in a study of beta chain features in type 1 diabetes. Profiled with immunoSEQ multiplex PCR; TCRdb holds only in-frame clones, not every one. The table includes approximately 360,000 clones, around 12% detected once. Material: naive CD4+ T cells from blood. These receptors originate from a woman younger than 30 with type 1 diabetes. Both conserved end residues are part of each CDR3. D genes are given only for firm matches. Some rows have no size entry. The others give once, few or many, or a class for an expanded clone.

clone size: NA; J gene: TRBJ1-5; V gene: TRBV10-3; D gene: NA; CDR3 protein: CAISLGDQPQHF; CDR3 DNA: TGTGCCATCAGTCTGGGAGATCAGCCCCAGCATTTT
clone size: NA; J gene: TRBJ2-7; V gene: TRBV25-1; D gene: NA; CDR3 protein: CASSLPEVTHEQYF; CDR3 DNA: TGTGCCAGCAGCCTTCCCGAGGTTACCCACGAGCAGTACTTC
clone size: few; J gene: TRBJ2-2; V gene: TRBV5-4; D gene: NA; CDR3 protein: CASSLGGAAGELFF; CDR3 DNA: TGTGCCAGCAGCTTAGGTGGGGCGGCCGGGGAGCTGTTTTTT
clone size: NA; J gene: TRBJ2-3; V gene: TRBV4-3; D gene: NA; CDR3 protein: CASSREEATDTQYF; CDR3 DNA: TGCGCCAGCAGCCGAGAAGAGGCCACAGATACGCAGTATTTT
clone size: NA; J gene: TRBJ1-4; V gene: TRBV7-9; D gene: NA; CDR3 protein: CASSLSGEKLFF; CDR3 DNA: TGTGCCAGCAGCTTATCGGGGGAAAAACTGTTTTTT
clone size: NA; J gene: TRBJ1-2; V gene: TRBV7-3; D gene: TRBD1; CDR3 protein: CASSLGTGSDGYTF; CDR3 DNA: TGTGCCAGCAGCCTCGGGACAGGTAGTGATGGCTACACCTTC
clone size: NA; J gene: TRBJ2-1; V gene: TRBV30; D gene: NA; CDR3 protein: CAWSTGGARYEQFF; CDR3 DNA: TGTGCCTGGAGTACGGGGGGCGCAAGGTATGAGCAGTTCTTC
clone size: few; J gene: TRBJ2-7; V gene: TRBV6-6; D gene: TRBD2; CDR3 protein: CASRSSGLFYEQYF; CDR3 DNA: TGTGCCAGCCGCTCTAGCGGGTTGTTCTACGAGCAGTACTTC
clone size: NA; J gene: TRBJ2-5; V gene: TRBV19; D gene: NA; CDR3 protein: CASRVKGSQETQYF; CDR3 DNA: TGTGCCAGTAGAGTTAAGGGGTCTCAAGAGACCCAGTACTTC
clone size: NA; J gene: TRBJ2-5; V gene: TRBV23-1; D gene: TRBD1; CDR3 protein: CARSTGRETQYF; CDR3 DNA: TGCGCCAGATCGACAGGGCGGGAGACCCAGTACTTC
clone size: few; J gene: TRBJ2-7; V gene: TRBV28; D gene: NA; CDR3 protein: CATRGGTGAYEQYF; CDR3 DNA: TGTGCCACCCGGGGCGGGACTGGAGCGTACGAGCAGTACTTC
clone size: few; J gene: TRBJ1-1; V gene: TRBV11-2; D gene: NA; CDR3 protein: CASSLEDNRAEAFF; CDR3 DNA: TGTGCCAGCAGCTTAGAGGACAACCGCGCCGAAGCTTTCTTT
clone size: NA; J gene: TRBJ1-2; V gene: TRBV7-2; D gene: TRBD1; CDR3 protein: CASSLRQGVSDGYTF; CDR3 DNA: TGTGCCAGCAGCCTACGTCAGGGGGTGTCGGATGGCTACACCTTC
clone size: NA; J gene: TRBJ2-2; V gene: TRBV19; D gene: TRBD1; CDR3 protein: CASSIGTADTGELFF; CDR3 DNA: TGTGCCAGTAGTATCGGGACAGCAGACACCGGGGAGCTGTTTTTT
clone size: few; J gene: TRBJ2-7; V gene: TRBV7-2; D gene: NA; CDR3 protein: CASSFVSYEQYF; CDR3 DNA: TGTGCCAGCAGCTTCGTATCGTACGAGCAGTACTTC
clone size: NA; J gene: TRBJ2-3; V gene: TRBV11-2; D gene: TRBD2; CDR3 protein: CASSQPGGGTDTQYF; CDR3 DNA: TGTGCCAGCAGCCAACCCGGGGGAGGGACAGATACGCAGTATTTT
clone size: few; J gene: TRBJ2-7; V gene: TRBV4-1; D gene: TRBD2; CDR3 protein: CASSHASGGAYEQYF; CDR3 DNA: TGCGCCAGCAGCCACGCTAGCGGGGGAGCCTACGAGCAGTACTTC
clone size: few; J gene: TRBJ2-5; V gene: TRBV7-2; D gene: TRBD1; CDR3 protein: CASSLAGPGQGAETQYF; CDR3 DNA: TGTGCCAGCAGCTTAGCGGGTCCCGGACAGGGTGCGGAGACCCAGTACTTC
clone size: few; J gene: TRBJ2-1; V gene: TRBV11-2; D gene: TRBD2; CDR3 protein: CASSLTLAGDNEQFF; CDR3 DNA: TGTGCCAGCAGCTTAACTCTAGCGGGAGACAATGAGCAGTTCTTC
clone size: NA; J gene: TRBJ1-5; V gene: TRBV4-3; D gene: NA; CDR3 protein: CASSQDRTVNQPQHF; CDR3 DNA: TGCGCCAGCAGCCAAGATAGAACAGTTAATCAGCCCCAGCATTTT